The 5 T cell receptor beta chains listed next were all sequenced from one sample in a study of T cell repertoires in cytomegalovirus infection. TCRdb recomputed calls from the reads with MiXCR, one row per CDR3 protein. This table has some 500,000 distinct CDR3 sequences, around 35% appearing once. The antigens for these receptors are not known. The sequencing here drew on cultured PBMCs, taken from culture after CMV antigen stimulation. These receptor sequences come from a human donor in good health (CMV status not recorded). Some clones in this sample may be carry-over from other donors' samples.

V and J are TRBV28 and TRBJ1-1; D not resolved. Trimming took 0 bases from V and 1 from J, leaving 6 bases between them. This CDR3 has 14 residues. From germline, CDR1 is MDHEN and CDR2 SYDVKM. Here the CDR3 DNA reads TGTGCCAGCAGTTTATGGGCAGAGAACACTGAAGCTTTCTTT. Its translation: CASSLWAENTEAFF. The full variable domain, with the rest looked up from reference TRBV28 and TRBJ1-1, is DVKVTQSSRYLVKRTGEKVFLECVQDMDHENMFWYRQDPGLGLRLIYFSYDVKMKEKGDIPEGYSVSREKKERFSLILESASTNQTSMYLCASSLWAENTEAFFGQGTRLTVV.

The genes are TRBV6-6 and TRBJ2-3; 13 bases match TRBD2. The CDR3 consists of 16 residues. Unmatched junction bases numbered 4, after V lost 5 bases and J lost 2 bases. Germline CDR1 reads MNHNY; CDR2 reads SVGAGI (reference sequence). The DNA for the CDR3 is TGTGCCAGCAGTACGGGGACTAGCGGGACCACAGATACGCAGTATTTT. Protein sequence: CASSTGTSGTTDTQYF.

This clonotype was observed a few times. V is TRBV12-3 or TRBV12-4 and J is TRBJ2-1, with unresolved D. CDR3 size: 15 residues. With 5 bases removed from V and 6 bases from J, the gap between germline ends came to 17 bases. This CDR3 reads CASSQSETSTNEQFF. DNA for the CDR3: TGTGCCAGCAGTCAAAGCGAGACTTCGACCAATGAGCAGTTCTTC.

The J gene is TRBJ1-1, the V gene TRBV12-3 or TRBV12-4; D gene unclear. Trimming removed 1 base at V and 8 bases at J, with 14 bases between. The CDR3 sequence is 14 residues long. CDR3 protein: CASSLDDALEEAFF. The CDR3 nucleotides read TGTGCCAGCAGTTTAGACGACGCCCTAGAGGAAGCTTTCTTT.

This rearrangement joins TRBV30 to TRBJ2-7, with TRBD1 identical over 12 bases. The V and J ends lost 1 base and 3 bases, in that order; junction bases with no gene match: 10. Germline V lookup: CDR1 GTSNPN, CDR2 SVGIG (reference sequence). The length of the CDR3 is 17 residues. CDR3 protein: CAWSGGTGGRMHYEQYF. The CDR3 bases are TGTGCCTGGAGTGGCGGGACAGGGGGCCGAATGCACTACGAGCAGTACTTC.